This TCR beta chain was found in a study of shared clonotypes between healthy human individuals (dated by TCRdb to 2019 to 2021). The study in broad terms: A couple of women and a few men aged 18 to 49 years were included in the cohort. For each donor, CD4 naive and CD4 memory were each run on three plates, CD8 naive on two plates, and CD8 memory on one plate. Libraries were prepared and TCR repertoires were sequenced by different laboratories using diverse techniques, in order to increase sequencing depth and limit assay-specific biases. To estimate repertoire size and how much clonotype sharing occurs between individuals, the study deeply sequenced the blood TCR repertoires of five healthy adults. Leukapheresis yielded between about 0.9 and 9.5 billion PBMCs per donor. What the authors observed across the whole study: Compared with non-shared clonotypes, the clonotypes found in all four sorted-subset donors had higher generation probabilities. Because the study included only a small number of donors, the genetic and exposure-history diversity represented was limited. Rarefaction of sorted-subset datasets indicated incomplete sequencing despite the large sequencing depth. Estimated clonotype richness was generally larger for naive than for memory subsets. Based on pairwise subsampling, the degree of clonotype sharing among donors was expected to be affected by sequencing depth. Sampling was restricted to blood, and TCR repertoires in tissue are likely to differ from TCR repertoires in blood. Across four donors, roughly 5% of naive CD4, approximately 3.5% of naive CD8, under 2.5% of memory CD4, and roughly 0.4% of memory CD8 clonotypes were shared.

Using the deep immunoSEQ assay, TCR CDR3 regions were amplified from genomic DNA by multiplex PCR. For each cell subset, the extracted genomic DNA was distributed evenly across all wells of several immunoSEQ 96-well plates, and each plate served as one replicate. For sorted subsets, about 200 ng genomic DNA, equal to some 30,000 T cell genomes, was loaded into each replicate PCR. Purified libraries were measured with a Qubit 3.0 fluorometer, size-checked on a Bioanalyzer 2100, and measured again with the KAPA Library Quantification kit. Every immunoSEQ 96-well plate was sequenced on a dedicated single-read 150-cycle Illumina NextSeq 550 flow cell. The original methods were these. Because the immunoSEQ output included only junctional sequences and no quality scores, the filtering could not be the same as the filtering used for full-length reads. To assign V/J genes and CDR3, sequences were annotated against IMGT germline references using PyIR, a Python wrapper for IgBLAST v1.9. Reads were filtered out if the reads had weak V/J assignments (E-value above 1e-6), no CDR3, stop codons, out-of-frame junctions, or ambiguous translated residues. A V3J clonotype was defined by an identical inferred V gene, J gene, and CDR3 amino acid sequence. To compute the percentage overlap between repertoires, the number of shared unique clonotypes was divided by the size of the smaller repertoire. Three approaches were used to assess repertoire richness: RTK rarefaction, the Chao1 estimator, and Recon v2.1 estimates of unobserved clonotypes. Generation probabilities were computed with OLGA for all TCRbeta clonotypes obtained by the gDNA method from several donors. In TCRdb, the immuneACCESS table is reduced to in-frame sequences with V and J assigned. These tables do not hold every clone; where another copy was compared, an unresolved V gene accounts for under half, and the others remain unexplained. The D gene and trimming were derived from the DNA, and the V and J assignments and clone size from that table. In this sample the table shows around 2,000,000 clones, roughly 95% of which occur a single time. Approximately 1.2% of the sample is in the top ten clones.

Notes on this clone: The antigen it recognizes is unknown. Per-base quality was not reported, and no clone a single base away is much larger than it.

Cut back by 0 bases and 10 bases, the V and J ends lie 7 bases apart. As encoded in the germline V gene, CDR1 is LGHNA while CDR2 is YSLEER. The CDR3 measures 12 amino acids from cysteine to phenylalanine. The DNA shown is the 36-base CDR3, in frame from base 1. CD8 naive samples consisted of CD45RO-negative cells that were positively selected for CCR7, yielding a CD45RA+CCR7+ population without TemRA cells. The donors were healthy, HIV-negative adults who had no recently reported acute infections or vaccinations. Every donor was a Caucasian adult residing in Nashville, Tennessee, USA. Blood was collected by leukapheresis, and PBMCs were isolated by Ficoll-Histopaque density gradient centrifugation and then cryopreserved in liquid nitrogen vapor phase. Purity and quantity of every magnetically sorted T cell population were checked by analytical flow cytometry. Genomic DNA was isolated from every sorted fraction and measured by UV absorbance on a Nanodrop 2000c.

The receptor chain draws on TRBV4-3 and TRBJ2-1, with the D gene uncertain. This TCR was recovered from a man aged 18 to 35 in good health. The sequenced sample consisted of naive CD8+ T cells sorted from blood. In the paper's terms, the cell subset or site label means: CD45RA+CCR7+. The CDR3 region reads CASSQDRIEQFF. The nucleotides read TGCGCCAGCAGCCAAGATAGGATAGAGCAGTTCTTC.